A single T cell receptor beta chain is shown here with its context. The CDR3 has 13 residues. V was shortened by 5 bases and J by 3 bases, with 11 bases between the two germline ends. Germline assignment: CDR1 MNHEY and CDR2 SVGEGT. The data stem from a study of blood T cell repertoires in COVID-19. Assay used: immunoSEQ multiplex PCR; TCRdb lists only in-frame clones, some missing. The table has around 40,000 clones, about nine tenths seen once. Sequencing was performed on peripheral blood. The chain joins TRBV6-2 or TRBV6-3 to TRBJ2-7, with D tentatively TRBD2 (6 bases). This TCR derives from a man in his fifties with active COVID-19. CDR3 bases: TGTGCCAGCAGTCTTGGGACTTACTACGAGCAGTACTTC. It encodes CASSLGTYYEQYF.